This TCR beta chain was observed in a study of control samples from healthy donors and cancer patients. Repertoires were generated with immunoSEQ multiplex PCR, while TCRdb's copy carries only in-frame clones and drops some. The top ten clones hold 14% of a sample with about 130,000 clones, 85% to 95% of them seen once. V was clipped by 2 bases and J by 5 bases, with 10 bases between them. The CDR3 extends over 13 amino acids. The germline gives CDR1 SGHRS, CDR2 YFSETQ. Sequenced: PBMCs. This chain links TRBV5-1 with TRBJ1-1; D possibly corresponds to TRBD1 (5 bases). The receptor's source is a man aged 60-69 years with colorectal cancer. In nucleotides, the CDR3 is TGCGCCAGCAGCTTTAGGGGTGGAACTGAAGCTTTCTTT. The encoded protein is CASSFRGGTEAFF.